This TCR beta chain stems from a study of blood T cell repertoires in COVID-19. Study at large: Spain, Italy and the United States supplied samples that represented acute and convalescent COVID-19. T cells, B-cell-depleted T cells, or PBMCs provided the cDNA or gDNA that served as material.

Study processing details: Amplification from reference gene primers served as the basis for estimated nucleated cell counts. Assay used: immunoSEQ multiplex PCR; TCRdb lists only in-frame clones, some missing. V, J and clone size are those of that table, while D and trimming were read from the DNA. The sample contains hundreds of thousands of clones, more than 75% of which appear only once. CDR1 and CDR2 from the germline V gene are SGDLS and YYNGEE. This CDR3 is built from 14 residues. Between the trimmed V and J ends, which lost 0 bases and 3 bases, there was a span of 7 bases. The rearrangement uses TRBV9 and TRBJ2-1, with D maybe TRBD2 (5 bases). This TCR came from a woman in her forties or fifties with active or convalescent COVID-19. The sample taken for sequencing was peripheral blood. Written as DNA, the CDR3 is TGTGCCAGCAGCGTAGGGGGAGACTACAATGAGCAGTTCTTC. Translated: CASSVGGDYNEQFF.